This is a list of T cell receptor beta chains from one sample in a study of blood T cell repertoires in COVID-19. Sequencing used immunoSEQ multiplex PCR; TCRdb keeps in-frame clones, though not all of them. Of about 250,000 clones in the sample, 65% to 85% are singletons; the top ten hold approximately 7.2%. Material: peripheral blood. These receptor sequences come from a woman of 80 years or more with acute or convalescent COVID-19. Both conserved end residues are part of each CDR3. The D gene is left open where the match is weak. Some rows have no size entry. The others give once, few or many, or a class for an expanded clone.

d_call: -
clone_size: -
j_call: TRBJ1-3
v_call: TRBV4-2
cdr3_nt: TGTGCCAGCAGCCAAGATCGGGGCTCTGGAAACACCATATATTTT
cdr3_aa: CASSQDRGSGNTIYF

d_call: -
clone_size: -
j_call: TRBJ1-1
v_call: TRBV7-9
cdr3_nt: TGTGCCAGCAGCCCTATAGGGGCTGAAGCTTTCTTT
cdr3_aa: CASSPIGAEAFF

d_call: TRBD2
clone_size: -
j_call: TRBJ2-1
v_call: TRBV5-1
cdr3_nt: TGCGCCAGCACCTTAACGACGGGGACTATAAAGGAGCAGTTCTTC
cdr3_aa: CASTLTTGTIKEQFF

d_call: TRBD1
clone_size: -
j_call: TRBJ1-1
v_call: TRBV9
cdr3_nt: TGTGCCAGCAGCGTAGGGGCAGGGGGCGCGGGCACTGAAGCTTTCTTT
cdr3_aa: CASSVGAGGAGTEAFF

d_call: -
clone_size: -
j_call: TRBJ2-2
v_call: TRBV10-3
cdr3_nt: TGTGCCATCAGTGAGTCGACTAGGACCGGGGAGCTGTTTTTT
cdr3_aa: CAISESTRTGELFF

d_call: -
clone_size: -
j_call: TRBJ1-2
v_call: TRBV3-1/TRBV3-2
cdr3_nt: TGTGCCAGCAGCCAAGAGGCCGCGGGCAACTATGGCTACACCTTC
cdr3_aa: CASSQEAAGNYGYTF

d_call: -
clone_size: few
j_call: TRBJ1-4
v_call: TRBV6-5
cdr3_nt: TGTGCCAGCAGGATGAGGACAACTAATGAAAAACTGTTTTTT
cdr3_aa: CASRMRTTNEKLFF

d_call: -
clone_size: once
j_call: TRBJ2-7
v_call: TRBV20-1
cdr3_nt: TGCAGTGCTAGGGAGTATTACGAGCAGTACTTC
cdr3_aa: CSAREYYEQYF

d_call: -
clone_size: -
j_call: TRBJ1-2
v_call: TRBV25-1
cdr3_nt: TGTGCCAGCAGTGAGGTAGGAGGGGATGGCTACACCTTC
cdr3_aa: CASSEVGGDGYTF

d_call: TRBD1
clone_size: -
j_call: TRBJ1-5
v_call: TRBV15
cdr3_nt: TGTGCCACCAGCTCAGTTCCGGGACAGGGAGTCCGGCCGCAAAATCAGCCCCAGCATTTT
cdr3_aa: CATSSVPGQGVRPQNQPQHF

d_call: TRBD1
clone_size: -
j_call: TRBJ2-7
v_call: TRBV18
cdr3_nt: TGTGCCAGCTCACCCAGACAGGGGGATCGGCAGTACTTC
cdr3_aa: CASSPRQGDRQYF

d_call: TRBD2
clone_size: -
j_call: TRBJ2-7
v_call: TRBV19
cdr3_nt: TGTGCCAGTACCCCAGGGACTAAGGACTACGAGCAGTACTTC
cdr3_aa: CASTPGTKDYEQYF

d_call: -
clone_size: -
j_call: TRBJ1-2
v_call: TRBV20-1
cdr3_nt: TGCAGTGCTAACAAAGACTATGGCTACACCTTC
cdr3_aa: CSANKDYGYTF

d_call: -
clone_size: -
j_call: TRBJ2-5
v_call: TRBV7-8
cdr3_nt: TGTGCCAGCAGCTTATTTGTGGGCAGCCAAGAGACCCAGTACTTC
cdr3_aa: CASSLFVGSQETQYF

d_call: -
clone_size: -
j_call: TRBJ1-2
v_call: TRBV7-2
cdr3_nt: TGTGCCAGCAGCTTAGCAGCGGGGAACTATGGCTACACCTTC
cdr3_aa: CASSLAAGNYGYTF

d_call: TRBD2
clone_size: -
j_call: TRBJ2-5
v_call: TRBV19
cdr3_nt: TGTGCCAGTAGTCCTGTGACTAGCGGGACTTTGGAGACCCAGTACTTC
cdr3_aa: CASSPVTSGTLETQYF

d_call: TRBD2
clone_size: -
j_call: TRBJ2-1
v_call: TRBV6-1
cdr3_nt: TGTGCCAGCAGTGGACTAGCGGGAGGGGGAGACTCCTACAATGAGCAGTTCTTC
cdr3_aa: CASSGLAGGGDSYNEQFF

d_call: TRBD1
clone_size: -
j_call: TRBJ2-7
v_call: TRBV19
cdr3_nt: TGTGCCAGTAGTCCGACCGGGACAGGGCGCGAGCAGTACTTC
cdr3_aa: CASSPTGTGREQYF

d_call: TRBD2
clone_size: -
j_call: TRBJ2-5
v_call: TRBV9
cdr3_nt: TGTGCCAGCAGCGTAGGACTAGCGGGGCGGGGGAGGCTAGAGACCCAGTACTTC
cdr3_aa: CASSVGLAGRGRLETQYF

d_call: -
clone_size: -
j_call: TRBJ2-1
v_call: TRBV3-1/TRBV3-2
cdr3_nt: TGTGCCAGCAGCACAAGACTCGCATCCTACAATGAGCAGTTCTTC
cdr3_aa: CASSTRLASYNEQFF

d_call: -
clone_size: -
j_call: TRBJ1-3
v_call: TRBV2
cdr3_nt: TGTGCCAGCAGTGGAACCTCAGGGTTGAGAAACACCATATATTTT
cdr3_aa: CASSGTSGLRNTIYF

d_call: TRBD1
clone_size: -
j_call: TRBJ1-5
v_call: TRBV7-2
cdr3_nt: TGTGCCAGCAGCTCTACACCGGGACAGGGCCATCAGCCCCAGCATTTT
cdr3_aa: CASSSTPGQGHQPQHF

d_call: -
clone_size: once
j_call: TRBJ2-3
v_call: TRBV5-1
cdr3_nt: TGCGCCAGCAGCTTTAGCGGGGACAGGGTGGATACGCAGTATTTT
cdr3_aa: CASSFSGDRVDTQYF

d_call: TRBD1
clone_size: -
j_call: TRBJ1-2
v_call: TRBV9
cdr3_nt: TGTGCCAGCAGCGAATCAGGGGGCGCGGAGGGTGGCTACACCTTC
cdr3_aa: CASSESGGAEGGYTF

d_call: -
clone_size: -
j_call: TRBJ2-1
v_call: TRBV19
cdr3_nt: TGTGCCAGTAGTCCCCGGACAGCCTCGGATGAGCAGTTCTTC
cdr3_aa: CASSPRTASDEQFF

d_call: -
clone_size: -
j_call: TRBJ2-3
v_call: TRBV21-1
cdr3_nt: TGTGCCAGCATCAAAGAGAGGGCAGGGGGCCGCACAGATACGCAGTATTTT
cdr3_aa: CASIKERAGGRTDTQYF

d_call: -
clone_size: -
j_call: TRBJ2-7
v_call: TRBV5-4
cdr3_nt: TGTGCCAGCAGCTTGGGCCCAGGGCCGGGCGAGCAGTACTTC
cdr3_aa: CASSLGPGPGEQYF

d_call: -
clone_size: -
j_call: TRBJ1-5
v_call: TRBV10-3
cdr3_nt: TGTGCCATCAGTGAGTCAGTCAGGGTAGATAGCAATCAGCCCCAGCATTTT
cdr3_aa: CAISESVRVDSNQPQHF